What follows are 32 T cell receptor beta chains derived from one specimen sequenced in a study of T cells in Graves' hyperthyroidism and ophthalmopathy. Amplification targeted TCR beta CDR3 regions from RNA transcripts. HTBI primers were used for first-round RT-PCR of the TCR CDR3. TCRdb itself ran the multiplex PCR reads through MiXCR, one entry per CDR3 protein. The table lists some 720,000 distinct CDR3 sequences, roughly 15% of them singletons. The specimen was blood. The receptors originated from a man aged 18 to 35 with Graves' hyperthyroidism.

In its sample, this clonotype was seen many times. J is TRBJ2-7 and V is TRBV19; 9 bases match TRBD1. Germline CDR1 is LNHDA and CDR2 is SQIVND (reference sequence). This CDR3 is built from 14 residues. Losses at the gene ends were 4 bases for V and 6 bases for J; bases not matched to a gene: 7. The CDR3 here is CASSKGTGWREQYF. The CDR3 nucleotides are TGTGCCAGTAGTAAGGGGACAGGGTGGCGCGAGCAGTACTTC.

This clonotype was found a few times. The rearrangement joins TRBV19 to TRBJ2-7; no clear D gene. The CDR3 consists of 14 residues. The germline gives CDR1 LNHDA, CDR2 SQIVND (reference sequence). V lost 6 bases, J lost 1 base, and 13 bases lay in between. DNA of the CDR3: TGTGCCAGTAGATCGGAGCTGACTTCCTACGAGCAGTACTTC. Amino acids: CASRSELTSYEQYF.

This clonotype was seen only a few times. The chain has TRBV6-1 and TRBJ2-7; TRBD2 aligns across 7 bases. The CDR3 consists of 13 residues. CDR1 and CDR2 (germline): MNHNS, SASEGT. V gave up 8 bases and J gave up 6 bases; unmatched junction bases: 10. CDR3 amino acids: CASRTGGLTEQYF. The CDR3 DNA reads TGTGCCAGCCGAACGGGAGGTCTGACCGAGCAGTACTTC.

Only a few counts were recorded for this clonotype. This may be a read error, as it is one base from a much larger clone. The rearrangement uses TRBV12-3 or TRBV12-4 and TRBJ2-7; perhaps D is TRBD1 or TRBD2 (5 bases each). This CDR3 is built from 13 residues. The CDR3, as DNA: TGTGCCAGCAGTTTCATCTCTGGGGACGAGCGGTACTTC. Protein: CASSFISGDERYF.

This clonotype was detected only a few times. V gene TRBV6-1 combines with J gene TRBJ2-7, with 9 bases identical to TRBD2. Germline assignment: CDR1 MNHNS and CDR2 SASEGT. CDR3 length: 17 amino acids. With V trimmed by 3 bases and J by 0 bases, 9 bases remained unmatched. Here the CDR3 DNA reads TGTGCCAGCAGTGAGGGCGGGGGGGGATCCCTCTCCTACGAGCAGTACTTC. This gives the protein CASSEGGGGSLSYEQYF.

This clonotype showed up just a few times. The genes are TRBV4-1 and TRBJ1-1; 8 bases are shared with TRBD1. Germline CDR1 MGHRA, CDR2 YSYEKL. This CDR3 comprises 15 residues. J was trimmed by 7 bases and V by 4 bases; bases with no gene match: 11. The CDR3 region is CASSPIGRGLVEAFF. CDR3 DNA sequence: TGCGCCAGCAGCCCTATCGGCAGGGGGCTCGTTGAAGCTTTCTTT.

The rearrangement links TRBV13 to TRBJ2-7, with a tentative D call TRBD1 (5 bases). Germline loops: CDR1 PRHDT, CDR2 FYEKMQ (reference sequence). Trimming removed 3 bases at V and 5 bases at J, with 14 bases between. The CDR3 loop spans 14 amino acids. This CDR3 reads CASSLGRAVNEQYF. The CDR3, as DNA: TGTGCCAGCAGCTTGGGCAGGGCTGTCAACGAGCAGTACTTC. The full variable domain, with the rest looked up from reference TRBV13 and TRBJ2-7, is AAGVIQSPRHLIKEKRETATLKCYPIPRHDTVYWYQQGPGQDPQFLISFYEKMQSDKGSIPDRFSAQQFSDYHSELNMSSLELGDSALYFCASSLGRAVNEQYFGPGTRLTVT.

This sequence joins TRBV29-1 and TRBJ2-3; no clear D. The length of the CDR3 is 13 residues. V shed 4 bases and J shed 6 bases, with 14 bases lying between them. The V gene's germline CDR1 is SQVTM and CDR2 ANQGSEA. For the CDR3, the DNA is TGCAGCGTTGGTGATACCCTGGTCGATACGCAGTATTTT. Translating it yields CSVGDTLVDTQYF.

The chain joins TRBV20-1 to TRBJ2-1; possible D gene TRBD2, 6 bases. In germline, CDR1 is DFQATT, CDR2 SNEGSKA (reference sequence). This CDR3 has 16 residues. V dropped 2 bases and J dropped 1 base, with 15 bases sitting between them. CDR3 coding DNA: TGCAGTGCTAGACTTTCTAGCGCGGATTCCTACAATGAGCAGTTCTTC. It is translated as CSARLSSADSYNEQFF.

The chain couples TRBV12-3 or TRBV12-4 to TRBJ2-7; D gene uncertain. Trimming stripped 3 bases from V and 4 bases from J, with 10 bases between. The CDR3 runs 13 residues. In DNA, the CDR3 is TGTGCCAGCAGTTTTGCGTTTCTTTACGAGCAGTACTTC. Encoded protein: CASSFAFLYEQYF.

This clonotype occurred many times. This chain connects TRBV29-1 to TRBJ2-7; D uncertain. The CDR3 is 14 residues long. Germline loops: CDR1 SQVTM, CDR2 ANQGSEA. The V end was cut by 4 bases, the J end by 0 bases, with 13 bases between. This CDR3 is CSVGISGFSYEQYF. CDR3 nucleotide sequence: TGCAGCGTTGGAATCTCGGGTTTCTCCTACGAGCAGTACTTC.

In this sample, this clonotype turned up many times. V and J are TRBV11-2 and TRBJ2-3; 10 bases are shared with TRBD1. Germline trimming cut 3 bases from V and 4 bases from J; bases unmatched to any gene: 1. CDR1 SGHAT and CDR2 FQNNGV come from the germline V gene. The CDR3 runs to 14 residues. CDR3 protein: CASSLGTGADTQYF. The CDR3 DNA follows: TGTGCCAGCAGCTTGGGGACAGGGGCAGATACGCAGTATTTT.

This clonotype appeared a single time. The chain joins TRBV5-5 to TRBJ1-1; D uncertain. Germline lookup yields CDR1 SGHKS and CDR2 YYEKEE (reference sequence). The CDR3 extends over 16 amino acids. V was pared by 0 bases and J by 10 bases, with 22 bases between. This CDR3 reads CASSLEVISFRTGAFF. The CDR3 DNA reads TGTGCCAGCAGCTTGGAAGTGATTAGTTTCCGCACGGGAGCTTTCTTT.

This clonotype was recorded many times. V is TRBV11-2 and J is TRBJ2-3; the match to TRBD2 covers 10 bases. Germline V gene data show CDR1 as SGHAT and CDR2 as FQNNGV. CDR3 length: 18 residues. Unmatched junction bases numbered 9, after V lost 1 base and J lost 2 bases. The CDR3 DNA follows: TGTGCCAGCAGCTTAGGCCCGGGACTAGCGCGATCCACAGATACGCAGTATTTT. Its translation is CASSLGPGLARSTDTQYF.

The V gene is TRBV11-2, the J gene TRBJ2-1; 13 bases match TRBD2. With V trimmed by 5 bases and J by 12 bases, 4 bases remained unmatched. This CDR3 region has 13 residues. The germline CDR1 and CDR2 sequences are SGHAT and FQNNGV. CDR3 region: CASSGLAGVGQFF. Written as DNA, the CDR3 is TGTGCCAGCAGCGGACTAGCGGGAGTGGGGCAGTTCTTC.

This clonotype was observed a handful of times. J is TRBJ1-1 and V is TRBV3-1; D remains ambiguous. V was clipped by 0 bases and J by 1 base, with 6 bases between them. The germline V gene encodes CDR1 LGHDT and CDR2 YNNKEL (reference sequence). CDR3 length equals 14 residues. The CDR3 nucleotides are TGTGCCAGCAGCCAAGAACGGGCGAACACTGAAGCTTTCTTT. Encoded protein: CASSQERANTEAFF.

In this sample, this clonotype turned up many times. This sequence joins TRBV7-6 and TRBJ2-1; 10 bases are shared with TRBD2. The ends lost 0 bases at V and 10 bases at J; junction bases unmatched: 3. The CDR3 sequence is 14 residues long. Germline CDR1 reads SGHVS; CDR2 reads FNYEAQ. The DNA for the CDR3 is TGTGCCAGCAGCTTAGCCCTAGCGGGGGTCGAGCAGTTCTTC. Protein sequence: CASSLALAGVEQFF.

Concerning this clonotype itself: A clone one base away is much larger, so this may be a read error. The J gene is TRBJ2-7, the V gene TRBV27; no definite D call. Germline CDR1 and CDR2: MNHEY and SMNVEV (reference sequence). The CDR3 sequence is 12 residues long. The CDR3 region has the DNA TGTGCCAGCACAGCCAGCTCCTACGAGCAGTGCTTC. Amino acids: CASTASSYEQCF.

This sequence joins TRBV28 and TRBJ1-5; D may be TRBD1 (6 bases). V lost 3 bases to trimming and J lost 6 bases, with 15 bases between them. The CDR3 loop spans 15 amino acids. The germline CDR1 and CDR2 sequences are MDHEN and SYDVKM. CDR3 DNA: TGTGCCAGCAGTTTCCCCACAGGGATCGGTCAGCCCCAGCATTTT. This gives the protein CASSFPTGIGQPQHF.

J is TRBJ1-5 and V is TRBV5-6; no reliable D call. V was trimmed by 0 bases and J by 3 bases, leaving 16 bases between them. CDR3 size: 17 residues. Germline values: CDR1 SGHDT, CDR2 YYEEEE. As DNA, the CDR3 is TGTGCCAGCAGCTTGGGGCCTGAGACGGGAAACAATCAGCCCCAGCATTTT. This codes for CASSLGPETGNNQPQHF.

This clonotype was counted ten times or more. V usage is TRBV27 and J usage is TRBJ2-2; 12 bases are a match to TRBD1. V trimming: 4 bases; J trimming: 9 bases; junction bases outside the gene matches: 9. Germline-derived CDR1 and CDR2 are MNHEY and SMNVEV (reference sequence). The CDR3 contains 16 residues. CDR3 amino acids: CASSSRDRGPIRELFF. In DNA form, the CDR3 reads TGTGCCAGCAGTTCCCGGGACAGGGGGCCTATCCGGGAGCTGTTTTTT.

This clonotype has ten or more counts. J is TRBJ2-7 and V is TRBV20-1, with 10 positions matching TRBD1. After removal of 3 bases from V and 3 bases from J, the junction contained 5 bases not matched to a gene. This CDR3 has 14 amino acids. Germline V gene sequence: CDR1 DFQATT, CDR2 SNEGSKA (reference sequence). The CDR3 nucleotides read TGCAGTGCTAGTGGACAGGGGGAACTCTACGAGCAGTACTTC. Protein sequence: CSASGQGELYEQYF.

The chain joins TRBV30 to TRBJ2-7, with 10 bases identical to TRBD2. The germline gives CDR1 GTSNPN, CDR2 SVGIG (reference sequence). The junction had 8 bases not matched to a gene; V was cut back by 1 base and J by 5 bases. The CDR3 runs to 15 residues. In DNA form, the CDR3 reads TGTGCCTGGAGTGCATCTAGCGGGAGAATTAACGAGCAGTACTTC. Translation gives CAWSASSGRINEQYF.

V gene TRBV9 combines with J gene TRBJ2-1; possibly TRBD1 or TRBD2 for D (6 bases each). This CDR3 contains 15 residues. Per germline, CDR1 SGDLS and CDR2 YYNGEE. V was shortened by 5 bases and J by 7 bases, with 19 bases between the two germline ends. CDR3 loop: CASSTREGGSNEQFF. The CDR3 nucleotides read TGTGCCAGCAGTACCAGAGAGGGGGGCTCGAATGAGCAGTTCTTC.

The V gene is TRBV20-1, the J gene TRBJ2-7, with D perhaps matching TRBD2 (5 bases). The germline CDR1 and CDR2 sequences are DFQATT and SNEGSKA (reference sequence). V shed 7 bases and J shed 0 bases, with 16 bases lying between them. CDR3 size: 14 residues. In nucleotides, the CDR3 is TGCAGTGGGTTAGGACTTTCAAACTCCTACGAGCAGTACTTC. Translated: CSGLGLSNSYEQYF.

V gene TRBV2 combines with J gene TRBJ2-5; 11 nucleotides line up with TRBD2. The CDR3 consists of 18 residues. V trimming: 6 bases; J trimming: 5 bases; junction bases outside the gene matches: 17. The germline V gene has CDR1 SNHLY and CDR2 FYNNEI. CDR3 bases: TGTGCCAGCAGATATCGGACTAGCGGGCGTCCTTGGGGGGAGACCCAGTACTTC. It translates to CASRYRTSGRPWGETQYF.

This chain connects TRBV11-2 to TRBJ1-1; 11 bases map to TRBD1. Germline CDR1 reads SGHAT; CDR2 reads FQNNGV. V trimming: 5 bases; J trimming: 1 base; junction bases outside the gene matches: 6. This CDR3 has 16 amino acids. The CDR3 DNA follows: TGTGCCAGCAGCCTGGACAGGGGGCTGTGGAACACTGAAGCTTTCTTT. This gives the protein CASSLDRGLWNTEAFF.

Worth noting for this clonotype: This may stem from a read error, because a much larger clone lies one nucleotide away. The chain recombines TRBV6-1 with TRBJ2-5; no clear D gene. The V gene's germline CDR1 is MNHNS and CDR2 SASEGT. The V end lost 8 bases, the J end lost 5 bases, and 18 bases lay between the germline ends. The CDR3 covers 14 residues. CDR3 nucleotide sequence: TGTGCCAGCTTCCGCCCGGCTTCCCGGGAGACCCAGTACTTC. Translated: CASFRPASRETQYF.

This clonotype was seen a handful of times. The chain combines TRBV10-3 with TRBJ2-7, with D tentatively TRBD1 (6 bases). The CDR3 sequence is 14 residues long. V was shortened by 11 bases and J by 4 bases, with 21 bases between the two germline ends. Germline CDR1 reads ENHRY; CDR2 reads SYGVKD. CDR3 DNA sequence: TGTGCCTCGGGGAACGTAGGACAGCTTTACGAGCAGTACTTC. Its translation is CASGNVGQLYEQYF.

The chain has TRBV12-3 or TRBV12-4 and TRBJ2-3, with D possibly being TRBD2 (6 bases). This CDR3 contains 15 residues. The V gene lost 2 bases and the J gene lost 4 bases, with 13 bases spanning the gap. CDR3 protein: CASSLLGGLADTQYF. CDR3 DNA sequence: TGTGCCAGCAGTTTATTGGGGGGTTTGGCAGATACGCAGTATTTT.

The chain couples TRBV5-6 to TRBJ2-1; possibly TRBD2 for D (7 bases). This CDR3 contains 13 residues. Germline values: CDR1 SGHDT, CDR2 YYEEEE. Trimming removed 1 base at V and 10 bases at J, with 12 bases between. In DNA form, the CDR3 reads TGTGCCAGCAGCTTGAGGGGGGGAAAGGAGCAGTTCTTC. It specifies CASSLRGGKEQFF.

This clonotype came up many times. The rearrangement joins TRBV27 to TRBJ2-1; 13 bases are shared with TRBD2. Germline CDR1 and CDR2: MNHEY and SMNVEV (reference sequence). J gave up 8 bases and V 5 bases, and 6 bases lay outside the gene matches. This CDR3 has 15 residues. The CDR3 reads CASSRTSGSMYEQFF. Written as DNA, the CDR3 is TGTGCCAGCAGTCGGACTAGCGGGAGTATGTATGAGCAGTTCTTC.